This passage covers 2 T cell receptor beta chains from one sample sequenced in a study of beta chain features in type 1 diabetes. All of the isolated RNA was reverse transcribed, so expressed TCRB transcripts were sequenced. Repertoires were generated with immunoSEQ multiplex PCR, while TCRdb's copy carries only in-frame clones and drops some. Of 860,000 or so clones listed, around a sixth are singletons. Sequencing was done on a sample of naive CD4+ T cells from blood. Source of these receptors: a woman aged 18-29 years in good health.

The table lists this clone with a few counts. The chain carries TRBV25-1 and TRBJ1-2, with D perhaps matching TRBD1 (5 bases). The ends were cut back, 2 bases at V and 4 bases at J, with 11 bases in the middle. The CDR3 loop spans 14 amino acids. Germline V lookup: CDR1 MGHDK, CDR2 SYGVNS. CDR3 sequence reads: CASSEGGTAYGYTF. The CDR3 bases are TGTGCCAGCAGTGAAGGAGGGACTGCCTATGGCTACACCTTC.

This clone showed up just a few times. The chain employs TRBV6-6 and TRBJ2-7; 8 nucleotides align to TRBD2. The germline V gene encodes CDR1 MNHNY and CDR2 SVGAGI (reference sequence). The CDR3 is made up of 13 amino acids. Losses at the gene ends were 4 bases for V and 6 bases for J; bases not matched to a gene: 5. The CDR3 here is CASSLGLGGEQYF. The CDR3 DNA sequence: TGTGCCAGCAGTTTGGGACTAGGGGGCGAGCAGTACTTC.